These 14 T cell receptor beta chains share one sample of origin, sequenced in a study of shared clonotypes between healthy human individuals. This table comes from immunoSEQ multiplex PCR, and its TCRdb copy is limited to in-frame clones, with some not included. Seen here are about 2.1 million clones, 85% to 95% observed once, and the top ten hold 1.5% to 2%. Naive CD8 cells comprised CD45RO-negative, CCR7-positively selected cells, excluding terminally differentiated effector memory CD45RA+ cells. Sequencing used naive CD8+ T cells from PBMCs. These receptors originate from a man between 18 and 35 years old in good health. Some clones in this sample may be carry-over from other donors' samples.

The chain is built from TRBV19 and TRBJ2-3; the match to TRBD1 covers 8 bases. The CDR3 is made up of 15 amino acids. Per the germline V gene, CDR1 is LNHDA and CDR2 is SQIVND (reference sequence). The V and J ends lost 10 bases and 3 bases, in that order; junction bases with no gene match: 12. The CDR3 spells CATAWTGIRTDTQYF. For the CDR3, the DNA is TGTGCCACTGCTTGGACAGGGATAAGGACAGATACGCAGTATTTT.

The chain joins TRBV11-2 to TRBJ2-3; tentatively, D is TRBD1 (6 bases). From germline, CDR1 is SGHAT and CDR2 FQNNGV. The CDR3 spans 14 residues. Trimming left V 4 bases short and J 4 bases short, with 12 bases between. The CDR3 DNA is TGTGCCAGCAGCTGGGTAGGGGGAGCAGATACGCAGTATTTT. Protein product: CASSWVGGADTQYF.

The chain carries TRBV5-4 and TRBJ1-2; the D is unclear. Germline V gene lookup returns CDR1 SGHNT and CDR2 YYREEE (reference sequence). With 0 bases removed from V and 7 bases from J, the gap between germline ends came to 13 bases. CDR3 length: 14 amino acids. CDR3 amino acids: CASSLVGEAVGYTF. The DNA for the CDR3 is TGTGCCAGCAGCTTGGTCGGGGAGGCGGTTGGCTACACCTTC.

The chain recombines TRBV9 with TRBJ2-7; 7 bases line up with TRBD2. Germline CDR1 reads SGDLS; CDR2 reads YYNGEE. Trimming cost V 3 bases and J 5 bases; bases outside gene matches: 8. This CDR3 has 14 amino acids. The CDR3 reads CASSEPGLKDEQYF. CDR3 DNA sequence: TGTGCCAGCAGCGAGCCGGGACTAAAAGACGAGCAGTACTTC.

The genes are TRBV15 and TRBJ2-2, with TRBD1 matching over 9 bases. J gave up 4 bases and V 5 bases, and 8 bases lay outside the gene matches. The CDR3 is 16 residues long. CDR1 and CDR2 from the germline V gene are LNHNV and YYDKDF (reference sequence). CDR3 coding DNA: TGTGCCACCAGCCGACAGGGGGAGTGGGGCACCGGGGAGCTGTTTTTT. Residues: CATSRQGEWGTGELFF.

The chain couples TRBV7-9 to TRBJ2-1, with TRBD2 matching over 8 bases. CDR1 and CDR2 (germline): SEHNR, FQNEAQ (reference sequence). The length of the CDR3 is 16 residues. V lost 3 bases to trimming and J lost 2 bases; unmatched junction nucleotides: 6. The CDR3 sequence: CASSFPSGRPYNEQFF. CDR3 bases: TGTGCCAGCAGCTTCCCTAGCGGGCGGCCCTACAATGAGCAGTTCTTC.

This chain joins TRBV9 and TRBJ1-3, with no clear D. CDR1 and CDR2 (germline): SGDLS, YYNGEE. Trimming shortened V by 5 bases and J by 1 base, and 19 bases separated the two germline ends. The CDR3 is 17 amino acids. The CDR3 sequence is CASSPSLSVTSGNTIYF. The CDR3 coding sequence is TGTGCCAGCAGTCCTTCCCTCAGCGTAACTTCTGGAAACACCATATATTTT. The variable domain in full, completed from reference TRBV9 and TRBJ1-3, reads DSGVTQTPKHLITATGQRVTLRCSPRSGDLSVYWYQQSLDQGLQFLIQYYNGEERAKGNILERFSAQQFPDLHSELNLSSLELGDSALYFCASSPSLSVTSGNTIYFGEGSWLTVV.

This clone was seen only once. CDR3 nucleotides: TGTGCCAGCAGGGTCCGGGCCAGCTCAGTCTACGAGCAGTACTTC. It specifies CASRVRASSVYEQYF. The gene calls are TRBV27 and TRBJ2-7; D not certain. CDR3 length: 15 residues. The germline V and J ends were trimmed by 6 bases and 3 bases, with 18 bases remaining between them. Germline-derived CDR1 and CDR2 are MNHEY and SMNVEV (reference sequence).

CDR3 region: CASSLLAGGASGETEAFF. The CDR3, as DNA: TGTGCCAGCAGCTTATTGGCAGGGGGCGCTTCAGGGGAGACTGAAGCTTTCTTT. This chain joins TRBV7-8 and TRBJ1-1; 8 nucleotides match TRBD1. The CDR3 is made up of 18 amino acids. Germline V gene sequence: CDR1 SGHVS, CDR2 FQNEAQ. The V segment lost 2 bases and the J segment 5 bases; nucleotides outside the gene matches: 16.

J is TRBJ2-2 and V is TRBV28, with TRBD1 matching over 8 bases. The CDR3 covers 18 residues. Unmatched junction bases numbered 11, after V lost 5 bases and J lost 0 bases. Germline CDR1 is MDHEN and CDR2 is SYDVKM. The CDR3 nucleotides read TGTGCCAGCAGTCTCTACTCTCGGGACAGGACGAACACCGGGGAGCTGTTTTTT. It yields the protein CASSLYSRDRTNTGELFF. Full variable domain (outside the CDR3, taken from reference TRBV28 and TRBJ2-2): DVKVTQSSRYLVKRTGEKVFLECVQDMDHENMFWYRQDPGLGLRLIYFSYDVKMKEKGDIPEGYSVSREKKERFSLILESASTNQTSMYLCASSLYSRDRTNTGELFFGEGSRLTVL.

The chain has TRBV5-1 and TRBJ2-1, with 10 bases that match TRBD2. With 5 bases clipped from V and 3 bases from J, the junction kept 11 bases outside the gene matches. The V gene's germline CDR1 is SGHRS and CDR2 YFSETQ. There are 17 residues in the CDR3. The CDR3 sequence is CASSSTTGTSVYNEQFF. CDR3 in DNA: TGCGCCAGCAGTTCTACCACCGGGACTAGCGTCTACAATGAGCAGTTCTTC.

The genes are TRBV2 and TRBJ2-1, with 11 positions matching TRBD2. V lost 2 bases and J lost 7; bases outside the gene matches: 13. CDR1 is SNHLY and CDR2 is FYNNEI in the germline V gene. The CDR3 has 18 residues. The CDR3 sequence is CASSETSGSTTLYNEQFF. The DNA of the CDR3 is TGTGCCAGCAGTGAAACTAGCGGGAGTACCACCCTCTATAATGAGCAGTTCTTC.

This rearrangement joins TRBV4-3 to TRBJ2-6; no firm D call. The germline gives CDR1 LGHNA, CDR2 YSLEER. Trimming removed 1 base at V and 0 bases at J, with 10 bases between. The CDR3 sequence is 17 residues long. CDR3 in amino acids: CASSQAPRDSGANVLTF. The CDR3 nucleotides are TGCGCCAGCAGCCAAGCCCCCCGCGACTCTGGGGCCAACGTCCTGACTTTC.

The chain recombines TRBV14 with TRBJ2-7; D tentatively reads TRBD1 or TRBD2 (5 bases each). CDR3 length: 15 amino acids. Trimming left V 4 bases short and J 6 bases short, with 19 bases between. Germline V CDR1 and CDR2: SGHDN, FVKESK. The CDR3 bases are TGTGCCAGCAGCCCTATTTGGGGGAATGGGGCCGAGCAGTACTTC. Protein product: CASSPIWGNGAEQYF.